A single sample is the source of the 19 T cell receptor beta chains below, sequenced in a study of T cells in Graves' hyperthyroidism and ophthalmopathy. Amplification yielded TCR beta CDR3 regions, with RNA transcripts as the source. The HTBI primer set served for first-round RT-PCR of the TCR CDR3. MiXCR, applied by TCRdb to the multiplex PCR reads, yields one record per CDR3 protein. The table includes a few hundred thousand distinct CDR3 sequences, about 15% detected once. Material for sequencing was blood. These receptor sequences come from a woman in her late teens or twenties with Graves' ophthalmopathy.

This clonotype was detected only a few times. The rearrangement links TRBV19 to TRBJ1-4; D call uncertain. There are 11 residues in the CDR3. The V end was cut by 6 bases, the J end by 8 bases, with 7 bases between. Looked up from germline, CDR1 is LNHDA and CDR2 is SQIVND (reference sequence). CDR3 coding DNA: TGTGCCAGTAGGGAAGCGGAAAAACTGTTTTTT. Translated: CASREAEKLFF.

This clonotype was counted many times. The chain couples TRBV30 to TRBJ2-3; no firm D call. Germline assignment: CDR1 GTSNPN and CDR2 SVGIG (reference sequence). The CDR3 is 16 residues long. Between the trimmed V and J ends, which lost 4 bases and 0 bases, there was a span of 17 bases. CDR3: CAWTPWDSRSTDTQYF. In nucleotides, the CDR3 is TGTGCCTGGACTCCCTGGGATAGCAGGAGCACAGATACGCAGTATTTT.

The table lists this clonotype with many counts. V and J are TRBV12-3 or TRBV12-4 and TRBJ2-1; the match to TRBD1 covers 11 bases. The CDR3 is 13 residues long. With 8 bases clipped from V and 5 bases from J, the junction kept 2 bases outside the gene matches. In DNA form, the CDR3 reads TGTGCCAGCGGGACAGGGGGGAACAATGAGCAGTTCTTC. Its protein is CASGTGGNNEQFF.

This clonotype was counted a few times. The chain has TRBV30 and TRBJ1-1, with D perhaps TRBD1 (6 bases). This CDR3 comprises 15 residues. The V end was cut by 7 bases, the J end by 5 bases, with 23 bases between. The germline V gene encodes CDR1 GTSNPN and CDR2 SVGIG (reference sequence). The CDR3 protein is CALETGISTGTEAFF. CDR3 DNA: TGTGCCTTAGAGACAGGTATATCAACTGGGACTGAAGCTTTCTTT.

This clonotype was counted many times. This chain connects TRBV14 to TRBJ1-2; D gene uncertain. CDR3 size: 14 residues. V lost 4 bases, J lost 4 bases, and 13 bases lay in between. Germline V gene lookup returns CDR1 SGHDN and CDR2 FVKESK. The CDR3, as DNA: TGTGCCAGCAGCCCCAGACGGTTCCCCTATGGCTACACCTTC. It encodes CASSPRRFPYGYTF.

The gene calls are TRBV13 and TRBJ2-1; 13 bases agree with TRBD2. Germline V gives CDR1 PRHDT, CDR2 FYEKMQ (reference sequence). This CDR3 region has 18 residues. Trimming cost V 5 bases and J 0 bases; bases outside gene matches: 7. This CDR3 reads CASSTTTSGRSSYNEQFF. The CDR3 coding sequence is TGTGCCAGCAGCACAACGACTAGCGGGAGGAGCTCCTACAATGAGCAGTTCTTC.

This clonotype appeared many times. The V and J genes are TRBV6-1 and TRBJ1-1, with 8 bases identical to TRBD1. Germline V gives CDR1 MNHNS, CDR2 SASEGT. V shed 8 bases, J shed 8 bases, and the junction held 13 bases outside the gene matches. The CDR3 length is 14 residues. The CDR3 nucleotides are TGTGCCAGCTTTCAGGGGGCCGGGCTCGTCGAAGCTTTCTTT. As protein: CASFQGAGLVEAFF.

This chain connects TRBV7-9 to TRBJ1-4; 9 positions agree with TRBD1. The ends lost 5 bases at V and 8 bases at J; junction bases unmatched: 12. CDR3 length: 16 amino acids. Per the germline V gene, CDR1 is SEHNR and CDR2 is FQNEAQ (reference sequence). The CDR3 sequence is CASSTRKGQGQEKLFF. The CDR3 DNA sequence: TGTGCCAGCAGCACCCGCAAGGGACAGGGACAAGAAAAACTGTTTTTT. The full variable domain, in which reference TRBV7-9 and TRBJ1-4 provide the parts outside the CDR3, is DTGVSQNPRHKITKRGQNVTFRCDPISEHNRLYWYRQTLGQGPEFLTYFQNEAQLEKSRLLSDRFSAERPKGSFSTLEIQRTEQGDSAMYLCASSTRKGQGQEKLFFGSGTQLSVL.

This clonotype was seen at least ten times. The chain recombines TRBV11-2 with TRBJ2-5, with TRBD2 as a possible D gene (6 bases). This CDR3 has 16 amino acids. Germline-derived CDR1 and CDR2 are SGHAT and FQNNGV. V lost 7 bases, J lost 0 bases, and 18 bases lay in between. The CDR3 sequence: CASTRGWDSYQETQYF. The CDR3, as DNA: TGTGCCAGCACCCGGGGGTGGGATTCGTACCAAGAGACCCAGTACTTC.

This clonotype was counted between two and nine times. Sequence at one end of the junction differs from germline and may be a read error. V and J are TRBV5-1 and TRBJ2-1, with 13 bases matching TRBD2. There are 16 residues in the CDR3. Germline CDR1 and CDR2: SGHRS and YFSETQ. The CDR3 region is CASSLQTSGRGNEQFF. The CDR3 DNA sequence: TGTGCCAGCAGCTTGCAAACTAGCGGGAGGGGCAATGAGCAGTTCTTC.

Many counts were recorded for this clonotype. J is TRBJ1-1 and V is TRBV12-3 or TRBV12-4; D is undetermined. The germline V and J ends were trimmed by 5 bases and 6 bases, with 13 bases remaining between them. This CDR3 is built from 13 residues. The chain's CDR3 is CASSIDRVAEAFF. Written as DNA, the CDR3 is TGTGCCAGCAGTATCGATCGGGTGGCTGAAGCTTTCTTT.

This clonotype was counted between two and nine times. The chain uses TRBV12-3 or TRBV12-4 and TRBJ2-1; no clear D. The CDR3 contains 11 residues. Trimming took 6 bases from V and 8 from J, leaving 8 bases between them. The CDR3 nucleotides are TGTGCCAGCAGCCCCTTGGATGAGCAGTTCTTC. It codes for CASSPLDEQFF.

This clonotype was picked up a small number of times. The chain couples TRBV20-1 to TRBJ2-5, with D possibly TRBD1 on 6 matching bases. CDR1 and CDR2 from the germline V gene are DFQATT and SNEGSKA (reference sequence). The CDR3 runs to 15 residues. The germline V and J ends were trimmed by 3 bases and 4 bases, with 18 bases remaining between them. This chain's CDR3 is CSARSRGYKGETQYF. CDR3 coding DNA: TGCAGTGCTAGGAGCAGGGGATATAAGGGAGAGACCCAGTACTTC.

Concerning this clonotype itself: A much bigger clone sits one base away, suggesting this may be a read error. The J gene is TRBJ2-7, the V gene TRBV12-3 or TRBV12-4; the D gene could be TRBD1 or TRBD2 (6 bases each). This CDR3 has 15 residues. The ends were cut back, 3 bases at V and 7 bases at J, with 19 bases in the middle. In DNA form, the CDR3 reads TGTGCCAGCAGTTTGGGGGTGAAGGGGGGCGATGAGCAGTACTTC. Its translation is CASSLGVKGGDEQYF.

The chain recombines TRBV4-2 with TRBJ1-3; 9 bases match TRBD1. The J segment lost 4 bases and the V segment lost 3 bases, leaving 10 bases of the junction unmatched. The CDR3 is 17 residues long. CDR1 and CDR2 from the germline V gene are LGHNA and YNFKEQ. CDR3 residues: CASSHPGQGFGGNTIYF. The CDR3 nucleotides are TGTGCCAGCAGCCATCCGGGACAGGGTTTTGGAGGAAACACCATATATTTT.

This clonotype occurred a few times. The chain joins TRBV4-1 to TRBJ1-2, with 9 bases fitting TRBD1. Germline V gives CDR1 MGHRA, CDR2 YSYEKL. The CDR3 has 15 amino acids. With V trimmed by 3 bases and J by 5 bases, 7 bases remained unmatched. The CDR3 DNA follows: TGCGCCAGCAGCCAGGATGGGGACAGGGAGTATGGCTACACCTTC. This gives the protein CASSQDGDREYGYTF.

This chain connects TRBV7-9 to TRBJ1-6; D possibly corresponds to TRBD1 (5 bases). Germline V gene sequence: CDR1 SEHNR, CDR2 FQNEAQ (reference sequence). The CDR3 contains 15 residues. Trimming left V 7 bases short and J 0 bases short, with 10 bases between. The CDR3 protein is CASIGDLSYNSPLHF. In nucleotides, the CDR3 is TGTGCCAGCATCGGGGACCTCTCCTATAATTCACCCCTCCACTTT. The full variable domain, completed using reference TRBV7-9 and TRBJ1-6, is DTGVSQNPRHKITKRGQNVTFRCDPISEHNRLYWYRQTLGQGPEFLTYFQNEAQLEKSRLLSDRFSAERPKGSFSTLEIQRTEQGDSAMYLCASIGDLSYNSPLHFGNGTRLTVT.

This chain joins TRBV12-3 or TRBV12-4 and TRBJ2-7; D gene unclear. With 6 bases removed from V and 7 bases from J, the gap between germline ends came to 16 bases. The CDR3 is 13 residues long. CDR3 DNA sequence: TGTGCCAGCAGGGAAGGGCGCGTTAGAGAGCAGTACTTC. Its protein is CASREGRVREQYF.

V is TRBV13 and J is TRBJ1-4; a weak D match, TRBD1 (6 bases). The CDR3 totals 15 residues. CDR1 is PRHDT and CDR2 is FYEKMQ in the germline V gene (reference sequence). The V gene lost 5 bases and the J gene lost 4 bases, with 14 bases spanning the gap. CDR3 amino acids: CASSGKQQGNEKLFF. In DNA, the CDR3 is TGTGCCAGCAGCGGGAAGCAACAGGGTAATGAAAAACTGTTTTTT.